Each of the 9 T cell receptor beta chains below was sequenced from the same sample in a study of blood T cell repertoires in COVID-19. The repertoire was sequenced with immunoSEQ multiplex PCR; TCRdb's copy has only in-frame clones and lacks some. The table records some 240,000 clones, around 83% of them present only once. The source material was peripheral blood. These receptors all come from a woman in her thirties or forties who had recovered from COVID-19.

The chain links TRBV2 to TRBJ2-1, with 11 positions matching TRBD1. The CDR3 extends over 16 amino acids. J was trimmed by 6 bases and V by 9 bases; bases with no gene match: 13. CDR1 and CDR2 from the germline V gene are SNHLY and FYNNEI. As DNA, the CDR3 is TGTGCCAGACGAGGGACAGGGGGATCGCTGGGCAATGAGCAGTTCTTC. Protein: CARRGTGGSLGNEQFF. The variable domain in full, with the rest retrieved from reference TRBV2 and TRBJ2-1, is EPEVTQTPSHQVTQMGQEVILRCVPISNHLYFYWYRQILGQKVEFLVSFYNNEISEKSEIFDDQFSVERPDGSNFTLKIRSTKLEDSAMYFCARRGTGGSLGNEQFFGPGTRLTVL.

This clone occurred once. The V gene is TRBV5-1, the J gene TRBJ2-7, with 12 bases fitting TRBD1. In germline, CDR1 is SGHRS, CDR2 YFSETQ. The CDR3 contains 16 residues. After removal of 2 bases from V and 3 bases from J, the junction contained 6 bases not matched to a gene. In DNA, the CDR3 is TGCGCCAGCAGCTTATCCGGGACAGGGGGCGTCTACGAGCAGTACTTC. This codes for CASSLSGTGGVYEQYF.

The chain couples TRBV3-1 (or the pseudogene TRBV3-2) to TRBJ2-1; D perhaps matches TRBD2 (5 bases). Looked up from germline, CDR1 is LGHDT and CDR2 is YNNKEL (reference sequence). V lost 4 bases and J 1 base, leaving 14 bases between the germline ends. The CDR3 has 16 amino acids. For the CDR3, the DNA is TGTGCCAGCAGCCCACCCACCCGGGGTTCCTACAATGAGCAGTTCTTC. This sequence encodes CASSPPTRGSYNEQFF.

The chain is built from TRBV6-4 and TRBJ1-1; D not resolved. The CDR3 runs 13 residues. The V gene lost 6 bases and the J gene lost 3 bases, with 11 bases spanning the gap. Germline lookup yields CDR1 MRHNA and CDR2 SNTAGT. CDR3 sequence (DNA): TGTGCCAGCAGAGAGCAGAGGGACACTGAAGCTTTCTTT. Protein: CASREQRDTEAFF.

The chain has TRBV18 and TRBJ1-5; D might be TRBD1 (5 bases). CDR1 and CDR2 from the germline V gene are KGHSH and LQKENI. Trimming pared 3 bases from V and 3 bases from J, leaving 9 bases between. The CDR3 has 14 residues. DNA of the CDR3: TGTGCCAGCTCACCGGCAGGACACAATCAGCCCCAGCATTTT. Translating gives CASSPAGHNQPQHF.

The chain combines TRBV11-2 with TRBJ1-1, with 9 bases that match TRBD1. J was trimmed by 5 bases and V by 5 bases; bases with no gene match: 9. The CDR3 is 15 amino acids. Germline lookup yields CDR1 SGHAT and CDR2 FQNNGV. This CDR3 reads CASSNRKTGGTEAFF. The DNA of the CDR3 is TGTGCCAGCAGCAATCGCAAGACAGGGGGAACTGAAGCTTTCTTT.

V usage is TRBV28 and J usage is TRBJ2-7, with TRBD2 matching over 7 bases. The V gene end was trimmed by 4 bases and the J gene end by 2 bases; junction bases not matched to a gene: 8. The CDR3 length is 15 residues. Germline V gene sequence: CDR1 MDHEN, CDR2 SYDVKM. CDR3 sequence reads: CASSSKRTRTYEQYF. CDR3 in DNA: TGTGCCAGCAGTTCAAAACGGACTAGAACCTACGAGCAGTACTTC. The full variable domain, rest sourced from reference TRBV28 and TRBJ2-7, is DVKVTQSSRYLVKRTGEKVFLECVQDMDHENMFWYRQDPGLGLRLIYFSYDVKMKEKGDIPEGYSVSREKKERFSLILESASTNQTSMYLCASSSKRTRTYEQYFGPGTRLTVT.

The chain carries TRBV18 and TRBJ1-5; D remains ambiguous. V lost 2 bases to trimming and J lost 5 bases, with 7 bases between them. Germline CDR1 is KGHSH and CDR2 is LQKENI. The CDR3 consists of 13 residues. DNA of the CDR3: TGTGCCAGCTCACCAAACGGAGATCAGCCCCAGCATTTT. Translating gives CASSPNGDQPQHF. Using reference TRBV18 and TRBJ1-5 for the parts outside the CDR3, the full variable domain is NAGVMQNPRHLVRRRGQEARLRCSPMKGHSHVYWYRQLPEEGLKFMVYLQKENIIDESGMPKERFSAEFPKEGPSILRIQQVVRGDSAAYFCASSPNGDQPQHFGDGTRLSIL.

This chain links TRBV27 with TRBJ1-6; 10 bases fit TRBD1. Germline-derived CDR1 and CDR2 are MNHEY and SMNVEV (reference sequence). J was trimmed by 3 bases and V by 0 bases; bases with no gene match: 8. CDR3 length equals 19 residues. The CDR3 reads CASSLSDRDRGIYNSPLHF. The CDR3 DNA sequence: TGTGCCAGCAGTTTATCGGATAGGGACAGGGGCATCTATAATTCACCCCTCCACTTT.